These 27 T cell receptor beta chains originate from one sample sequenced in a study of T cell responses to AZD1222 COVID-19 vaccine. Clones were sequenced by immunoSEQ multiplex PCR, and TCRdb holds only the in-frame ones, with some missing. The table has under 200,000 clones, more than 70% seen once; the top ten hold more than 5.5%. Source: peripheral blood, taken on day 0 of AZD1222 vaccination. These receptors originate from an adult in good health.

The chain couples TRBV27 to TRBJ1-5; the D gene is possibly TRBD1 (6 bases). The CDR3 extends over 13 amino acids. V lost 6 bases, J lost 7 bases, and 13 bases lay in between. Germline V gene data show CDR1 as MNHEY and CDR2 as SMNVEV (reference sequence). CDR3 coding DNA: TGTGCCAGCAGCAACAGGGAGCGGCAGCCCCAGCATTTT. Translated: CASSNRERQPQHF.

There are a few counts of this clone. V gene TRBV5-4 combines with J gene TRBJ1-2; 10 bases are shared with TRBD1. V was clipped by 5 bases and J by 1 base; unmatched bases: 5. In germline, CDR1 is SGHNT, CDR2 YYREEE (reference sequence). CDR3 length equals 15 residues. The DNA for the CDR3 is TGTGCCAGCAGGGCCGGGACAGGGGATAACTATGGCTACACCTTC. It encodes CASRAGTGDNYGYTF.

The chain has TRBV5-1 and TRBJ2-1; D is perhaps TRBD2 (5 bases). Germline assignment: CDR1 SGHRS and CDR2 YFSETQ. V gave up 1 base and J gave up 7 bases, with 15 bases separating them. The CDR3 consists of 15 residues. In DNA form, the CDR3 reads TGCGCCAGCAGCTTGAGCGACCCGGGGTATAATGAGCAGTTCTTC. Its translation: CASSLSDPGYNEQFF.

J is TRBJ1-2 and V is TRBV3-1 (or the pseudogene TRBV3-2); tentatively, D is TRBD1 (6 bases). CDR3 length: 15 residues. The V gene's germline CDR1 is LGHDT and CDR2 YNNKEL (reference sequence). Trimming shortened V by 1 base and J by 1 base, and 10 bases separated the two germline ends. The DNA of the CDR3 is TGTGCCAGCAGCCAAGTTCCAGGGGATAACTATGGCTACACCTTC. This encodes CASSQVPGDNYGYTF.

The chain employs TRBV7-2 and TRBJ1-2, with a possible D match to TRBD1 (6 bases). CDR3 length: 14 amino acids. Germline V gene data show CDR1 as SGHTA and CDR2 as FQGNSA. Trimming removed 5 bases from V and 5 bases from J, with 15 bases in between. The CDR3 sequence: CASSTSTGLYGYTF. In DNA form, the CDR3 reads TGTGCCAGCAGCACCTCGACAGGACTTTATGGCTACACCTTC.

A single count supports this clone. V gene TRBV27 combines with J gene TRBJ2-3, with D perhaps TRBD2 (5 bases). CDR1 and CDR2 from the germline V gene are MNHEY and SMNVEV (reference sequence). CDR3 length equals 15 residues. Trimming took 3 bases from V and 4 from J, leaving 14 bases between them. The CDR3 DNA is TGTGCCAGCAGTTTTGCAACAGCGGTGGCAGATACGCAGTATTTT. It codes for CASSFATAVADTQYF.

V gene TRBV25-1 combines with J gene TRBJ1-2; D is unclear. The CDR3 runs 11 residues. Germline CDR1 reads MGHDK; CDR2 reads SYGVNS. Trimming pared 3 bases from V and 6 bases from J, leaving 5 bases between. The CDR3 nucleotides are TGTGCCAGCAGTGACGGCAATGGCTACACCTTC. Protein product: CASSDGNGYTF.

For the CDR3, the DNA is TGTGCCAGCAGCAAAGGGACACCGCCGAACACTGAAGCTTTCTTT. This encodes CASSKGTPPNTEAFF. J is TRBJ1-1 and V is TRBV5-4, with D tentatively TRBD1 (6 bases). Trimming cost V 4 bases and J 1 base, with 14 bases left between them. Germline V gene sequence: CDR1 SGHNT, CDR2 YYREEE (reference sequence). The CDR3 is 15 amino acids.

The V call is TRBV27, the J call TRBJ2-3; the D gene is possibly TRBD2 (5 bases). The CDR3 is made up of 15 amino acids. CDR1 is MNHEY and CDR2 is SMNVEV in the germline V gene (reference sequence). V lost 8 bases and J 0 bases, leaving 15 bases between the germline ends. CDR3 bases: TGTGCCAGCTCAATCCTGGGGAGTAGCACAGATACGCAGTATTTT. Encoded protein: CASSILGSSTDTQYF.

The chain uses TRBV30 and TRBJ1-4; TRBD1 might be the D (5 bases). The CDR3 is 12 amino acids. Deletions cut 4 bases from V and 8 bases from J, with 11 bases between. CDR1 is GTSNPN and CDR2 is SVGIG in the germline V gene (reference sequence). The CDR3 here is CAWKGRGEKLFF. CDR3 bases: TGTGCCTGGAAGGGACGGGGGGAAAAACTGTTTTTT.

The rearrangement links TRBV9 to TRBJ1-1; possibly TRBD1 for D (6 bases). V shed 4 bases and J shed 7 bases, with 17 bases lying between them. Germline assignment: CDR1 SGDLS and CDR2 YYNGEE. The CDR3 covers 14 residues. CDR3 residues: CASSKDGGYSEAFF. For the CDR3, the DNA is TGTGCCAGCAGCAAGGACGGGGGCTACAGTGAAGCTTTCTTT.

This clone has a single count. This chain joins TRBV27 and TRBJ2-2, with a possible D match to TRBD1 (6 bases). This CDR3 has 15 residues. CDR1 is MNHEY and CDR2 is SMNVEV in the germline V gene (reference sequence). V gave up 6 bases and J gave up 0 bases, with 11 bases separating them. This chain's CDR3 is CASRTPGANTGELFF. As DNA, the CDR3 is TGTGCCAGCAGGACTCCAGGGGCGAACACCGGGGAGCTGTTTTTT.

This clone showed up just once. V is TRBV7-8 and J is TRBJ1-6, with D perhaps TRBD1 (6 bases). From germline, CDR1 is SGHVS and CDR2 FQNEAQ. The length of the CDR3 is 15 residues. The germline V and J ends were trimmed by 6 bases and 6 bases, with 15 bases remaining between them. The CDR3 nucleotides are TGTGCCAGCAGAGCGGGGGGCTTGCGTAATTCACCCCTCCACTTT. Protein product: CASRAGGLRNSPLHF.

This clone was found once. This sequence joins TRBV18 and TRBJ2-1, with 8 bases matching TRBD1. The CDR3 sequence is 15 residues long. V was pared by 3 bases and J by 1 base, with 2 bases of the junction left unmatched. In germline, CDR1 is KGHSH, CDR2 LQKENI. CDR3 nucleotides: TGTGCCAGCTCACCCAGGGGGCTATCCTACAATGAGCAGTTCTTC. Translation gives CASSPRGLSYNEQFF.

The chain has TRBV24-1 and TRBJ2-2; 8 nucleotides align to TRBD2. J lost 6 bases, V lost 4 bases, and 6 bases had no gene match. The V gene's germline CDR1 is KGHDR and CDR2 SFDVKD. There are 15 residues in the CDR3. The chain's CDR3 is CATSEPAGVPGELFF. The CDR3 DNA sequence: TGTGCCACCAGTGAACCAGCGGGAGTCCCCGGGGAGCTGTTTTTT.

V and J are TRBV2 and TRBJ2-2; D might be TRBD1 (6 bases). CDR3 length: 13 residues. From germline, CDR1 is SNHLY and CDR2 FYNNEI. Trimming took 7 bases from V and 8 from J, leaving 14 bases between them. CDR3: CASTQGLGGELFF. The CDR3 region has the DNA TGTGCCAGCACCCAGGGGCTCGGTGGGGAGCTGTTTTTT.

The chain joins TRBV7-6 to TRBJ2-3, with 10 bases fitting TRBD2. The CDR3 loop spans 15 amino acids. Germline assignment: CDR1 SGHVS and CDR2 FNYEAQ. With V trimmed by 7 bases and J by 1 base, 5 bases remained unmatched. The CDR3 loop reads CASTRGTSGTDTQYF. CDR3 bases: TGTGCCAGCACCCGAGGGACTAGCGGCACAGATACGCAGTATTTT.

The chain joins TRBV24-1 to TRBJ2-3; D is possibly TRBD1 (6 bases). There are 11 residues in the CDR3. Germline CDR1 reads KGHDR; CDR2 reads SFDVKD. Trimming removed 8 bases at V and 6 bases at J, with 8 bases between. The CDR3 nucleotides read TGTGCCACCACTCAGGGGGATACGCAGTATTTT. Amino acid sequence: CATTQGDTQYF.

The rearrangement uses TRBV27 and TRBJ1-2; D gene unclear. V dropped 5 bases and J dropped 4 bases, with 14 bases sitting between them. Germline V gene sequence: CDR1 MNHEY, CDR2 SMNVEV (reference sequence). CDR3 length: 14 amino acids. CDR3 DNA: TGTGCCAGCAGTCGAGACCCCGAAACCTATGGCTACACCTTC. This gives the protein CASSRDPETYGYTF.

J is TRBJ1-4 and V is TRBV5-8; D remains unclear. V was cut by 0 bases and J by 4 bases, with 10 bases left in between. Germline CDR1 SGHTS, CDR2 YDEGEE. The length of the CDR3 is 15 residues. This chain's CDR3 is CASSLGGEVNEKLFF. The CDR3 region has the DNA TGTGCCAGCAGCTTGGGCGGCGAGGTTAATGAAAAACTGTTTTTT.

The genes are TRBV5-4 and TRBJ1-1; possibly TRBD1 for D (6 bases). V was cut by 4 bases and J by 8 bases, with 9 bases left in between. CDR3 length: 11 residues. From germline, CDR1 is SGHNT and CDR2 YYREEE (reference sequence). CDR3 residues: CASSTGQEAFF. As DNA, the CDR3 is TGTGCCAGCAGCACCGGACAGGAAGCTTTCTTT.

The J gene is TRBJ1-6, the V gene TRBV27; the D is unclear. Germline lookup yields CDR1 MNHEY and CDR2 SMNVEV (reference sequence). The CDR3 has 14 residues. Trimming took 4 bases from V and 10 from J, leaving 14 bases between them. CDR3 protein: CASSSNGPRSPLHF. The DNA of the CDR3 is TGTGCCAGCAGTTCAAATGGTCCCCGGTCACCCCTCCACTTT.

This clone was detected once. This chain uses TRBV28 with TRBJ1-3; no definite D call. The CDR3 loop spans 12 amino acids. In germline, CDR1 is MDHEN, CDR2 SYDVKM. With 2 bases removed from V and 7 bases from J, the gap between germline ends came to 6 bases. Here the CDR3 DNA reads TGTGCCAGCAGTTTAGATCGTAACACCATATATTTT. This translates into CASSLDRNTIYF.

The chain uses TRBV21-1 and TRBJ1-1; the table's D call, TRBD1, was not checked against the DNA. TRBV21-1 is recorded as a pseudogene. This CDR3 region has 18 residues. The DNA of the CDR3 is TGTGCCAGCAGCAAGGACGGACCAGGGGGCAGATGGAACACTGAAGCTTTCTTT. Amino acids: CASSKDGPGGRWNTEAFF.

The chain has TRBV21-1 and TRBJ2-1; TRBD1 reflects the table's D call only, with no check against the DNA. TRBV21-1 is flagged as a pseudogene. The CDR3 has 13 amino acids. CDR3 bases: TGTGCCAGCGGATATGACAGGGCGGATGAGCAGTTCTTC. Amino acid sequence: CASGYDRADEQFF.

This clone was found a few times. The chain links TRBV7-9 to TRBJ2-7, with D uncertain. Trimming took 5 bases from V and 2 from J, leaving 10 bases between them. CDR3 length: 13 residues. Germline V gene sequence: CDR1 SEHNR, CDR2 FQNEAQ (reference sequence). CDR3 protein: CASSPSIAYEQYF. In nucleotides, the CDR3 is TGTGCCAGCAGCCCCTCTATAGCCTACGAGCAGTACTTC.

The chain employs TRBV4-3 and TRBJ1-6; D perhaps matches TRBD1 (5 bases). Germline loops: CDR1 LGHNA, CDR2 YSLEER. The CDR3 consists of 17 residues. V lost 4 bases, J lost 3 bases, and 16 bases lay in between. This chain's CDR3 is CASSPFRDLDYNSPLHF. In DNA, the CDR3 is TGCGCCAGCAGCCCGTTCCGGGACCTAGACTATAATTCACCCCTCCACTTT.